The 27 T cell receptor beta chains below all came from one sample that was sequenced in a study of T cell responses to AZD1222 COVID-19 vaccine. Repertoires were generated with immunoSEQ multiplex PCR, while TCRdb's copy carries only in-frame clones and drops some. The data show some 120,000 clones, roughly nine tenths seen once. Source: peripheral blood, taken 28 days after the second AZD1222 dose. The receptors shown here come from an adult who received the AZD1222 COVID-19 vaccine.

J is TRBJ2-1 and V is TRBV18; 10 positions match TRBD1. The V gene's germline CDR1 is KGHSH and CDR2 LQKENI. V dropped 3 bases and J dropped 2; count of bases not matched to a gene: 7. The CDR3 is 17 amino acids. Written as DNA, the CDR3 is TGTGCCAGCTCACCGACGGGGACAGGGGTGGCCTACAATGAGCAGTTCTTC. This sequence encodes CASSPTGTGVAYNEQFF.

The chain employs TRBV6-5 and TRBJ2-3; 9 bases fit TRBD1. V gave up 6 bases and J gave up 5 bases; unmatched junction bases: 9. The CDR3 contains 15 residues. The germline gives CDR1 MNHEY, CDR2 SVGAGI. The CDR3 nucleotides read TGTGCCAGCAGAAGAGGGACAGGGATCTTAGATACGCAGTATTTT. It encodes CASRRGTGILDTQYF.

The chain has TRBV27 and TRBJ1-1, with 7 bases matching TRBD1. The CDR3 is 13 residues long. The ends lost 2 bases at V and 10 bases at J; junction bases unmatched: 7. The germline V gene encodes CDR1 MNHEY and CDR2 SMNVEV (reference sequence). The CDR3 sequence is CASSLNWAGGAFF. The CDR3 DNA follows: TGTGCCAGCAGTTTAAATTGGGCAGGGGGAGCTTTCTTT.

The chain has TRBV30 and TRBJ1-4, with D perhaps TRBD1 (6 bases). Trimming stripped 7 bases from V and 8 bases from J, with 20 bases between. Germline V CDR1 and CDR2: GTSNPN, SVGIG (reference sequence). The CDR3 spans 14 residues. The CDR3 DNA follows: TGTGCCTACGGCGTCAGGGGAGGGCGAGAAAAACTGTTTTTT. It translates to CAYGVRGGREKLFF.

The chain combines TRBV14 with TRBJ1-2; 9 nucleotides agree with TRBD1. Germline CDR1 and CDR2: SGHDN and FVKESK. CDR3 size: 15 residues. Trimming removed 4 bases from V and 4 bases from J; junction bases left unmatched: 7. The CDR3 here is CASSPGTGTSYGYTF. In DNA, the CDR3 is TGTGCCAGCAGCCCCGGGACAGGGACTTCCTATGGCTACACCTTC. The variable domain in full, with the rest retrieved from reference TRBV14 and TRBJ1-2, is EAGVTQFPSHSVIEKGQTVTLRCDPISGHDNLYWYRRVMGKEIKFLLHFVKESKQDESGMPNNRFLAERTGGTYSTLKVQPAELEDSGVYFCASSPGTGTSYGYTFGSGTRLTVV.

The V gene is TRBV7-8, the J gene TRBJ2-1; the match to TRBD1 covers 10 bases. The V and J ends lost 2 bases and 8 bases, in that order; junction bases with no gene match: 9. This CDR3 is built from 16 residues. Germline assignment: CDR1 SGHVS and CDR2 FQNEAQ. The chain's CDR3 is CASSLWWDRGRDEQFF. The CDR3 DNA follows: TGTGCCAGCAGCTTATGGTGGGACAGGGGTAGGGATGAGCAGTTCTTC.

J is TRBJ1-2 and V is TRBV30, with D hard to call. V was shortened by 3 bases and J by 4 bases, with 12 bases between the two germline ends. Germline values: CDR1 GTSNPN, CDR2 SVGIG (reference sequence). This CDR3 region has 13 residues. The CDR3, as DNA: TGTGCCTGGAGGAGAGGGTCAACCTATGGCTACACCTTC. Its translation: CAWRRGSTYGYTF.

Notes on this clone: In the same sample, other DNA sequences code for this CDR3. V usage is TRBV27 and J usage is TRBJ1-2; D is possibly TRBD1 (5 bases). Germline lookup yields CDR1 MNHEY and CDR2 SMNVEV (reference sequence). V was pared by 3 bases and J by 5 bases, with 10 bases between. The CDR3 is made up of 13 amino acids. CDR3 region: CASSFLTGYGYTF. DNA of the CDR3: TGTGCCAGCAGTTTTTTAACAGGATATGGCTACACCTTC.

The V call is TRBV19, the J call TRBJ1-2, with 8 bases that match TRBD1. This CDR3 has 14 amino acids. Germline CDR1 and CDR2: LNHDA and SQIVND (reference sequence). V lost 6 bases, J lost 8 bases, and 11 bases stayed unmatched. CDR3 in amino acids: CASSDRGTGRGYTF. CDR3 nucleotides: TGTGCCAGTAGCGACAGGGGCACAGGAAGAGGCTACACCTTC.

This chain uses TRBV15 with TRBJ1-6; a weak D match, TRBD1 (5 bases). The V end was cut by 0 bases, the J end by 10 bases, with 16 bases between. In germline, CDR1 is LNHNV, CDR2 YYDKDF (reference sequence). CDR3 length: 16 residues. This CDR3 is CATSRDIKGAGSPLHF. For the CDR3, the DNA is TGTGCCACCAGCAGAGATATTAAAGGGGCAGGCTCACCCCTCCACTTT.

The CDR3 region is CASRTDRGEAFF. The CDR3 region has the DNA TGTGCCAGCAGGACTGACAGGGGAGAAGCTTTCTTT. The V call is TRBV2, the J call TRBJ1-1; 8 nucleotides line up with TRBD1. Unmatched junction bases numbered 5, after V lost 6 bases and J lost 8 bases. This CDR3 has 12 residues. Germline V gene lookup returns CDR1 SNHLY and CDR2 FYNNEI.

The CDR3 spells CASSPGTPTNTQYF. The CDR3 DNA reads as TGCGCCAGCAGCCCGGGAACCCCAACAAATACGCAGTATTTT. This rearrangement joins TRBV5-1 to TRBJ2-3, with a weak D call TRBD2 (5 bases). This CDR3 contains 14 residues. CDR1 and CDR2 from the germline V gene are SGHRS and YFSETQ. V lost 4 bases and J lost 7, with 16 bases in between.

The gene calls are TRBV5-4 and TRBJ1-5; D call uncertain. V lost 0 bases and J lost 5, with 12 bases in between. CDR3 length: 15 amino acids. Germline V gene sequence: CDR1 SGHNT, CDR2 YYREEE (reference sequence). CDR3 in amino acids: CASSLGGKVYQPQHF. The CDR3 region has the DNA TGTGCCAGCAGCTTGGGGGGAAAGGTCTATCAGCCCCAGCATTTT.

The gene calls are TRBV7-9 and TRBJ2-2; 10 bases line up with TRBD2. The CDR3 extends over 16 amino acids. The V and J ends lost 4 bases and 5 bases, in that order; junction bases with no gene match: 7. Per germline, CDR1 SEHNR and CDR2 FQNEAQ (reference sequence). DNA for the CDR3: TGTGCCAGCAGCTCACAGCGGGGGGGCCCGACCGGGGAGCTGTTTTTT. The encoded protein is CASSSQRGGPTGELFF.

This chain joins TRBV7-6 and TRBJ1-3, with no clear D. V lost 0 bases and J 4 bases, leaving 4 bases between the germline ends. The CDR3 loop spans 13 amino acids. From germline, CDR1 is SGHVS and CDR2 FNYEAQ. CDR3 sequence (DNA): TGTGCCAGCAGCTTAGCGCGGGGAAACACCATATATTTT. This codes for CASSLARGNTIYF.

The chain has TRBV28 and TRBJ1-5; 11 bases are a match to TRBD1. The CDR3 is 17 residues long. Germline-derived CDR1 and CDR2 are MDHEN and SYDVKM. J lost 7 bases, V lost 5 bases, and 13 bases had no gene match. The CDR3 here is CASSPPGQGARGQPQHF. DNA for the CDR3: TGTGCCAGCAGTCCTCCCGGACAGGGGGCTCGAGGGCAGCCCCAGCATTTT.

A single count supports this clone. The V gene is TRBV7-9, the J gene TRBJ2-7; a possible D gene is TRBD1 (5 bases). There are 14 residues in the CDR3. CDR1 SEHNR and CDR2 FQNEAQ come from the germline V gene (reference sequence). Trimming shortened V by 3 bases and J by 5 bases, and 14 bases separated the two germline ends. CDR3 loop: CASSFQGTSDEQYF. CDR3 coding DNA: TGTGCCAGCAGCTTCCAGGGTACCTCGGACGAGCAGTACTTC.

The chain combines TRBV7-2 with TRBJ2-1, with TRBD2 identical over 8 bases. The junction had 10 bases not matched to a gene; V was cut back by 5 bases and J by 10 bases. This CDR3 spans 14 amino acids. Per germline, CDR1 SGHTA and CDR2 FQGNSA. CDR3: CASSLGLAAGEQFF. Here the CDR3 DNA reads TGTGCCAGCAGCCTCGGACTAGCCGCTGGCGAGCAGTTCTTC.

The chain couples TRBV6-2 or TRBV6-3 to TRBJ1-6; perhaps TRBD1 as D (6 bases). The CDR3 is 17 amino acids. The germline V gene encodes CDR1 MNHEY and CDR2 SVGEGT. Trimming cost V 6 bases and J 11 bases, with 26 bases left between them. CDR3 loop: CASSPGPTGILIPPLHF. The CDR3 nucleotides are TGTGCCAGCAGCCCTGGCCCAACAGGGATCCTTATTCCACCCCTCCACTTT.

The CDR3 sequence is CASSVTSGPPEGGETQYF. In DNA form, the CDR3 reads TGTGCCAGCAGCGTGACTAGCGGGCCCCCTGAGGGAGGAGAGACCCAGTACTTC. The chain carries TRBV9 and TRBJ2-5, with 10 bases fitting TRBD2. The V and J ends lost 2 bases and 4 bases, in that order; junction bases with no gene match: 14. The CDR3 totals 18 residues. CDR1 is SGDLS and CDR2 is YYNGEE in the germline V gene.

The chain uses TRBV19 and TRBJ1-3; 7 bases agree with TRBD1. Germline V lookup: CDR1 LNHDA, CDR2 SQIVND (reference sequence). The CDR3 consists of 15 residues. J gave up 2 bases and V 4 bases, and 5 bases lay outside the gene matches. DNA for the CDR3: TGTGCCAGTAGTAAAGGGACAGACACTGGAAACACCATATATTTT. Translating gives CASSKGTDTGNTIYF. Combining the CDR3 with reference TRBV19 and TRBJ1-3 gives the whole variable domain DGGITQSPKYLFRKEGQNVTLSCEQNLNHDAMYWYRQDPGQGLRLIYYSQIVNDFQKGDIAEGYSVSREKKESFPLTVTSAQKNPTAFYLCASSKGTDTGNTIYFGEGSWLTVV.

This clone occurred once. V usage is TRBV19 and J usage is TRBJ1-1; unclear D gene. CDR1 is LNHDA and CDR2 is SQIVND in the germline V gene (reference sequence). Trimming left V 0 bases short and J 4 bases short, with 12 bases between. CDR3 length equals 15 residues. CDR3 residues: CASSIEYRGATEAFF. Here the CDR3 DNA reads TGTGCCAGTAGTATAGAATATCGAGGTGCCACTGAAGCTTTCTTT.

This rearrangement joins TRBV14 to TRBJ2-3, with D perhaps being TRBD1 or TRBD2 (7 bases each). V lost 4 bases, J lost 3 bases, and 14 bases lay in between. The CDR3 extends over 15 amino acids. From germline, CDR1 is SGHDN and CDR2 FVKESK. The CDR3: CASSPRGGLTDTQYF. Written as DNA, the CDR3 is TGTGCCAGCAGCCCCAGGGGGGGGCTTACAGATACGCAGTATTTT. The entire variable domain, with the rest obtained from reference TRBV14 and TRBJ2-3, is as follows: EAGVTQFPSHSVIEKGQTVTLRCDPISGHDNLYWYRRVMGKEIKFLLHFVKESKQDESGMPNNRFLAERTGGTYSTLKVQPAELEDSGVYFCASSPRGGLTDTQYFGPGTRLTVL.

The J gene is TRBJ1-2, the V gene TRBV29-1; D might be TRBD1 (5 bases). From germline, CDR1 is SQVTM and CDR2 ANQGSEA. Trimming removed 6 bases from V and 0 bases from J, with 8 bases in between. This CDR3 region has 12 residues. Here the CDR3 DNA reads TGCAGCGTAGAGGACACTAACTATGGCTACACCTTC. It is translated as CSVEDTNYGYTF.

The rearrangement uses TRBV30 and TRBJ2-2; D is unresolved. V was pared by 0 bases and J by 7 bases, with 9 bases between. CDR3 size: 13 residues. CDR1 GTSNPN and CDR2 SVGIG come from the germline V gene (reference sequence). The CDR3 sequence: CAWSVLGGGELFF. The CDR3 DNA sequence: TGTGCCTGGAGTGTACTGGGTGGCGGGGAGCTGTTTTTT. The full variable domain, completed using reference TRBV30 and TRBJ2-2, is SQTIHQWPATLVQPVGSPLSLECTVEGTSNPNLYWYRQAAGRGLQLLFYSVGIGQISSEVPQNLSASRPQDRQFILSSKKLLLSDSGFYLCAWSVLGGGELFFGEGSRLTVL.

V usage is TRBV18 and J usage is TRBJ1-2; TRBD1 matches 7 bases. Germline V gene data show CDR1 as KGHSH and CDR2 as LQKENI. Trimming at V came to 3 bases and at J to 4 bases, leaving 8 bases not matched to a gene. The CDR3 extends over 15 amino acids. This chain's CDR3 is CASSPGPGQFYGYTF. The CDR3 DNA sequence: TGTGCCAGCTCACCTGGGCCGGGACAGTTCTATGGCTACACCTTC.

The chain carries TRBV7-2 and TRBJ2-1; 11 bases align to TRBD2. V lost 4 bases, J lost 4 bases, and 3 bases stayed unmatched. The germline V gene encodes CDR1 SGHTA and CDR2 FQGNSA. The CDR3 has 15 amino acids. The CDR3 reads CASSSTSGGYNEQFF. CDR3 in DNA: TGTGCCAGCAGCTCAACTAGCGGGGGATACAATGAGCAGTTCTTC.